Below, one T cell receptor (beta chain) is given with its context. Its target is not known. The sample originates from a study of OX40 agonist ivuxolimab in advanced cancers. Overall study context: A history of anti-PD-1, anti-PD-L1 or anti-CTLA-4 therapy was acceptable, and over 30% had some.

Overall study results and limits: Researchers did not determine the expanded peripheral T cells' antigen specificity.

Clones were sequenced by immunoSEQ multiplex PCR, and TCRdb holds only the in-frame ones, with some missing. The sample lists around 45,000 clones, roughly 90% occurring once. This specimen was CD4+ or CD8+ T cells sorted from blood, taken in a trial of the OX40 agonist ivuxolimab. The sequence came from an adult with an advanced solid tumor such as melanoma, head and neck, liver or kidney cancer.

The CDR3 sequence is CASSLAGGGFEKLFF. The CDR3 nucleotides are TGTGCCAGCAGCTTAGCAGGGGGAGGCTTTGAAAAACTGTTTTTT. The J gene is TRBJ1-4, the V gene TRBV7-2, with D possibly being TRBD1 (6 bases). V lost 0 bases, J lost 7 bases, and 12 bases lay in between. The germline V gene encodes CDR1 SGHTA and CDR2 FQGNSA. The CDR3 runs to 15 residues.